This record looks at one T cell receptor beta chain sequence and its context. The data are from a study of shared clonotypes between healthy human individuals. This table comes from immunoSEQ multiplex PCR, and its TCRdb copy is limited to in-frame clones, with some not included. The sample lists 2 million to 3 million clones, approximately 93% seen once, with roughly 0.36% in the top ten. CDR1 and CDR2 from the germline V gene are SGHNT and YENEEA. This CDR3 has 14 amino acids. V gave up 2 bases and J gave up 8 bases, with 13 bases separating them. This rearrangement joins TRBV11-3 to TRBJ2-4; D may correspond to TRBD1 or TRBD2 (5 bases each). Sequences were obtained from naive CD4+ T cells from PBMCs. Stated subset: CD45RA+ positively selected. This receptor was identified in a young man in good health. Some clones in this sample may be carry-over from other donors' samples. The CDR3 DNA follows: TGTGCCAGCAGCTTACGAGGGGAAGGGGACATTCAGTACTTC. Translating gives CASSLRGEGDIQYF. Based on the CDR3 plus reference TRBV11-3 and TRBJ2-4, the full variable domain is EAGVVQSPRYKIIEKKQPVAFWCNPISGHNTLYWYLQNLGQGPELLIRYENEEAVDDSQLPKDRFSAERLKGVDSTLKIQPAELGDSAVYLCASSLRGEGDIQYFGAGTRLSVL.